Each of the 18 T cell receptor beta chains below was sequenced from the same sample in a study of T cell responses to AZD1222 COVID-19 vaccine. Sequenced by immunoSEQ multiplex PCR; TCRdb stores in-frame clones only, minus some. The sample records some 150,000 clones, about 90% being singletons. Sequencing was performed on peripheral blood, taken on day 0 of AZD1222 vaccination. The receptors shown here come from an adult in good health.

The chain recombines TRBV19 with TRBJ1-2, with 7 bases identical to TRBD1. The V segment lost 6 bases and the J segment 5 bases; nucleotides outside the gene matches: 6. The CDR3 spans 13 residues. Per the germline V gene, CDR1 is LNHDA and CDR2 is SQIVND (reference sequence). The CDR3 here is CASREQGLYGYTF. CDR3 bases: TGTGCCAGTAGGGAACAGGGGCTTTATGGCTACACCTTC. The full variable domain, its missing parts supplied by reference TRBV19 and TRBJ1-2, is DGGITQSPKYLFRKEGQNVTLSCEQNLNHDAMYWYRQDPGQGLRLIYYSQIVNDFQKGDIAEGYSVSREKKESFPLTVTSAQKNPTAFYLCASREQGLYGYTFGSGTRLTVV.

The chain couples TRBV18 to TRBJ1-2; TRBD1 might be the D (6 bases). The germline gives CDR1 KGHSH, CDR2 LQKENI. V gave up 2 bases and J gave up 3 bases, with 13 bases separating them. The CDR3 has 15 residues. The CDR3 loop is CASSPSSGVDYGYTF. CDR3 sequence (DNA): TGTGCCAGCTCACCATCCTCAGGGGTTGACTATGGCTACACCTTC.

The rearrangement links TRBV7-2 to TRBJ1-1; D might be TRBD1 (6 bases). The CDR3 covers 16 residues. The V and J ends lost 2 bases and 1 base respectively, with 14 bases between them. CDR1 is SGHTA and CDR2 is FQGNSA in the germline V gene. CDR3 DNA sequence: TGTGCCAGCAGCTTAAATCCGGGACACACGAACACTGAAGCTTTCTTT. It is translated as CASSLNPGHTNTEAFF.

The CDR3 sequence: CASKPQPLANYGYTF. The CDR3 DNA reads as TGTGCCAGTAAACCCCAGCCGTTAGCTAACTATGGCTACACCTTC. This chain joins TRBV19 and TRBJ1-2; no firm D call. V was shortened by 7 bases and J by 0 bases, with 15 bases between the two germline ends. Germline V gene lookup returns CDR1 LNHDA and CDR2 SQIVND (reference sequence). The CDR3 is 15 residues long.

V gene TRBV28 combines with J gene TRBJ2-7; TRBD1 agrees at 12 bases. CDR1 is MDHEN, CDR2 SYDVKM, per germline. The CDR3 consists of 15 residues. V trimming: 7 bases; J trimming: 6 bases; junction bases outside the gene matches: 10. The CDR3 coding sequence is TGTGCCAGCACCCTACCCGGGACAGGGGGCCTCGAGCAGTACTTC. This translates into CASTLPGTGGLEQYF. Full variable domain (rest looked up from reference TRBV28 and TRBJ2-7): DVKVTQSSRYLVKRTGEKVFLECVQDMDHENMFWYRQDPGLGLRLIYFSYDVKMKEKGDIPEGYSVSREKKERFSLILESASTNQTSMYLCASTLPGTGGLEQYFGPGTRLTVT.

This clone has only a few counts. At one end the junction does not follow the germline gene, possibly because of a read error. The chain carries TRBV6-1 and TRBJ2-7; D call uncertain. CDR1 is MNHNS, CDR2 SASEGT, per germline. The CDR3 spans 14 residues. CDR3 amino acids: CASSEGWGSYEQYF. The CDR3 nucleotides are TGTGCCAGCAGCGAAGGGTGGGGTTCCTACGAGCAGTACTTC.

This sequence joins TRBV7-3 and TRBJ1-3, with 7 nucleotides matching TRBD1. This CDR3 is 14 amino acids long. The V and J ends lost 5 bases and 1 base, in that order; junction bases with no gene match: 2. In germline, CDR1 is SGHTA, CDR2 FQGTGA. CDR3 region: CASSAQGSGNTIYF. The CDR3 DNA reads TGTGCCAGCAGCGCACAGGGGTCTGGAAACACCATATATTTT.

The chain joins TRBV20-1 to TRBJ1-3; perhaps TRBD1 as D (5 bases). The CDR3 runs 14 residues. Germline CDR1 reads DFQATT; CDR2 reads SNEGSKA (reference sequence). Trimming pared 3 bases from V and 0 bases from J, leaving 9 bases between. The CDR3 DNA reads as TGCAGTGCTAGTTTCGGGGGCTCTGGAAACACCATATATTTT. The encoded protein is CSASFGGSGNTIYF.

The chain links TRBV7-2 to TRBJ1-3, with 11 bases that match TRBD1. From germline, CDR1 is SGHTA and CDR2 FQGNSA. This CDR3 has 17 amino acids. V shed 4 bases and J 4 bases; nucleotides not matched to a gene: 9. CDR3 bases: TGTGCCAGCAGCTCCCAAGGACAGGGGGCGGCGGGAAACACCATATATTTT. It yields the protein CASSSQGQGAAGNTIYF.

V and J are TRBV11-2 and TRBJ1-3; no reliable D call. Germline CDR1 reads SGHAT; CDR2 reads FQNNGV. Trimming took off 5 bases at V and 0 bases at J, with 8 bases between the two ends. The CDR3 has 14 amino acids. The CDR3 bases are TGTGCCAGCAGCCCTCTTAGCTCTGGAAACACCATATATTTT. As protein: CASSPLSSGNTIYF.

The V gene is TRBV10-3, the J gene TRBJ2-3, with 10 bases identical to TRBD2. This CDR3 comprises 15 residues. V was pared by 3 bases and J by 3 bases, with 3 bases of the junction left unmatched. CDR1 is ENHRY, CDR2 SYGVKD, per germline. As DNA, the CDR3 is TGTGCCATCAGTGACCCTAGCGGGAGTACAGATACGCAGTATTTT. Protein: CAISDPSGSTDTQYF.

This chain uses TRBV11-2 with TRBJ2-4; TRBD2 matches at 12 bases. The CDR3 spans 18 residues. The V and J ends lost 5 bases and 6 bases, in that order; junction bases with no gene match: 14. Germline V gives CDR1 SGHAT, CDR2 FQNNGV. The CDR3: CASSLRGLAGKGINIQYF. DNA of the CDR3: TGTGCCAGCAGCCTACGAGGACTAGCGGGGAAGGGGATAAACATTCAGTACTTC.

This chain uses TRBV9 with TRBJ1-4, with D maybe TRBD1 (5 bases). Germline CDR1 is SGDLS and CDR2 is YYNGEE. The V gene lost 0 bases and the J gene lost 3 bases, with 9 bases spanning the gap. There are 15 residues in the CDR3. The CDR3 DNA reads TGTGCCAGCAGCGTAGCGCCAGGGCCTAATGAAAAACTGTTTTTT. This gives the protein CASSVAPGPNEKLFF.

The genes are TRBV9 and TRBJ2-6; D possibly uses TRBD1 or TRBD2 (5 bases each). CDR3 length: 18 residues. Germline CDR1 SGDLS, CDR2 YYNGEE. With 0 bases removed from V and 3 bases from J, the gap between germline ends came to 16 bases. The CDR3 region has the DNA TGTGCCAGCAGCGTAGGAGGGGTTTATTCTGTTGGGGCCAACGTCCTGACTTTC. Translating gives CASSVGGVYSVGANVLTF.

This chain connects TRBV7-8 to TRBJ2-1; 10 bases are a match to TRBD2. V lost 5 bases and J lost 0; bases outside the gene matches: 10. Germline CDR1 SGHVS, CDR2 FQNEAQ. CDR3 size: 18 residues. Here the CDR3 reads CASSPRLAGLGSYNEQFF. For the CDR3, the DNA is TGTGCCAGCAGCCCCAGACTAGCGGGCCTTGGCTCCTACAATGAGCAGTTCTTC.

The chain is built from TRBV6-5 and TRBJ1-2; D is undetermined. The CDR3 is made up of 16 amino acids. Germline loops: CDR1 MNHEY, CDR2 SVGAGI. Trimming shortened V by 0 bases and J by 5 bases, and 16 bases separated the two germline ends. As DNA, the CDR3 is TGTGCCAGCAGTTACTCAACCTTGACGGAACCATATGGCTACACCTTC. This codes for CASSYSTLTEPYGYTF.

This chain connects TRBV11-2 to TRBJ2-4; 11 bases agree with TRBD2. V was clipped by 1 base and J by 0 bases; unmatched bases: 8. The length of the CDR3 is 19 residues. Germline CDR1 and CDR2: SGHAT and FQNNGV. Here the CDR3 reads CASSLATSGDFLAKNIQYF. In DNA, the CDR3 is TGTGCCAGCAGCTTAGCGACTAGCGGGGATTTCTTAGCCAAAAACATTCAGTACTTC.

This clone was detected once. In DNA form, the CDR3 reads TGTGCCAGCAGTTTTGGGGACCTAGGAGGCTACAATGAGCAGTTCTTC. Translating it yields CASSFGDLGGYNEQFF. The V call is TRBV28, the J call TRBJ2-1; possibly TRBD1 or TRBD2 for D (5 bases each). This CDR3 spans 16 amino acids. Germline CDR1 and CDR2: MDHEN and SYDVKM. V lost 3 bases and J lost 3, with 15 bases in between.